This T cell receptor beta chain was captured by sequencing in a study of T cells in Graves' hyperthyroidism and ophthalmopathy. The overall study: Peripheral blood was secured at the point of initial diagnosis, before any treatment.

The CDR3 contains 14 residues. V shed 1 base and J shed 5 bases, with 14 bases lying between them. Germline CDR1 and CDR2: SQVTM and ANQGSEA. Concerning this clonotype itself: The antigen is undetermined.

Study-wide findings and caveats: Also found in blood were most expanded thyroid clonotypes above 0.001. From stable hyperthyroidism, ophthalmopathy was set apart by a 13 V-J model.

The PBMCs studied were ones that came from about 10 ml fresh peripheral blood. TCR beta CDR3 regions were amplified from RNA transcripts. Researchers ran a first-round RT-PCR on the TCR CDR3 using the HTBI primer set. A single record per CDR3 protein comes from TCRdb applying MiXCR to the multiplex PCR reads. The sample includes 400,000 to 500,000 distinct CDR3 sequences, about 15% of them seen just once. The chain carries TRBV29-1 and TRBJ2-5; possibly TRBD1 for D (5 bases). Sequenced material: blood. The sequence was obtained from a man in his late teens or twenties with Graves' ophthalmopathy. The CDR3 DNA is TGCAGCGTTGAAGGGCAGGGTCCCCCGGAGACCCAGTACTTC. It is translated as CSVEGQGPPETQYF.